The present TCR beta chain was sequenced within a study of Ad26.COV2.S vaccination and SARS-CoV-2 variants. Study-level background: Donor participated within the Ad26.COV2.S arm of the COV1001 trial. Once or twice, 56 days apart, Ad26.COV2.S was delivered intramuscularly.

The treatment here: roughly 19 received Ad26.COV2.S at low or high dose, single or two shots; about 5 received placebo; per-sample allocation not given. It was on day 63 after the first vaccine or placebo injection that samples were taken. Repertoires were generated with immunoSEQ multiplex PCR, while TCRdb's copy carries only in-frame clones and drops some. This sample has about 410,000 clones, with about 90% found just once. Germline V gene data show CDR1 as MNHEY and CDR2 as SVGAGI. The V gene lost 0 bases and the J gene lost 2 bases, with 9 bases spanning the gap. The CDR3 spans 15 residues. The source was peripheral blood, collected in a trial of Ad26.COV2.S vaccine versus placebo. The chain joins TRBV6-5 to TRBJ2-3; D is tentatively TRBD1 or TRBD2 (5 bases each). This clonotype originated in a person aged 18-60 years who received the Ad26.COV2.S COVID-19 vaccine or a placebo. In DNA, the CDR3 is TGTGCCAGCAGTTACTCGACAGCGGACACAGATACGCAGTATTTT. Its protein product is CASSYSTADTDTQYF.